This T cell receptor beta chain was observed in a study of naive and memory T cell subsets. Study-wide points: Potentially, T cell activation and differentiation skew this RNA-based measurement.

Ligated cDNA underwent four rounds of PCR with nested alpha and beta constant region primers and SP2. Reverse transcription of blood and skin TCR RNA was primed at alpha and beta constant regions. TCRdb passed the 5' RACE reads through MiXCR, listing each CDR3 protein once. The sample includes roughly 62,000 distinct CDR3 sequences, roughly 6.7% of them seen just once. This clonotype came up many times. The antigen remains unidentified. An oligonucleotide containing a UMI was ligated to the 3' end of TCR cDNA. RNA was extracted from around 2.7 ml of whole blood of healthy adults. Unsorted total RNA, roughly 1 to 1,100 ng, was DNase treated before reverse transcription. CDR1 MNHNY and CDR2 SVGAGI come from the germline V gene (reference sequence). The ends were cut back, 2 bases at V and 4 bases at J, with 9 bases in the middle. This CDR3 is built from 14 residues.

The receptor was derived from a male donor in good health. The V call is TRBV6-6, the J call TRBJ2-4; D is uncertain. CDR3 DNA sequence: TGTGCCAGCAGTTACGAGGTTAAAAAAAACATTCAGTACTTC. Translated: CASSYEVKKNIQYF.